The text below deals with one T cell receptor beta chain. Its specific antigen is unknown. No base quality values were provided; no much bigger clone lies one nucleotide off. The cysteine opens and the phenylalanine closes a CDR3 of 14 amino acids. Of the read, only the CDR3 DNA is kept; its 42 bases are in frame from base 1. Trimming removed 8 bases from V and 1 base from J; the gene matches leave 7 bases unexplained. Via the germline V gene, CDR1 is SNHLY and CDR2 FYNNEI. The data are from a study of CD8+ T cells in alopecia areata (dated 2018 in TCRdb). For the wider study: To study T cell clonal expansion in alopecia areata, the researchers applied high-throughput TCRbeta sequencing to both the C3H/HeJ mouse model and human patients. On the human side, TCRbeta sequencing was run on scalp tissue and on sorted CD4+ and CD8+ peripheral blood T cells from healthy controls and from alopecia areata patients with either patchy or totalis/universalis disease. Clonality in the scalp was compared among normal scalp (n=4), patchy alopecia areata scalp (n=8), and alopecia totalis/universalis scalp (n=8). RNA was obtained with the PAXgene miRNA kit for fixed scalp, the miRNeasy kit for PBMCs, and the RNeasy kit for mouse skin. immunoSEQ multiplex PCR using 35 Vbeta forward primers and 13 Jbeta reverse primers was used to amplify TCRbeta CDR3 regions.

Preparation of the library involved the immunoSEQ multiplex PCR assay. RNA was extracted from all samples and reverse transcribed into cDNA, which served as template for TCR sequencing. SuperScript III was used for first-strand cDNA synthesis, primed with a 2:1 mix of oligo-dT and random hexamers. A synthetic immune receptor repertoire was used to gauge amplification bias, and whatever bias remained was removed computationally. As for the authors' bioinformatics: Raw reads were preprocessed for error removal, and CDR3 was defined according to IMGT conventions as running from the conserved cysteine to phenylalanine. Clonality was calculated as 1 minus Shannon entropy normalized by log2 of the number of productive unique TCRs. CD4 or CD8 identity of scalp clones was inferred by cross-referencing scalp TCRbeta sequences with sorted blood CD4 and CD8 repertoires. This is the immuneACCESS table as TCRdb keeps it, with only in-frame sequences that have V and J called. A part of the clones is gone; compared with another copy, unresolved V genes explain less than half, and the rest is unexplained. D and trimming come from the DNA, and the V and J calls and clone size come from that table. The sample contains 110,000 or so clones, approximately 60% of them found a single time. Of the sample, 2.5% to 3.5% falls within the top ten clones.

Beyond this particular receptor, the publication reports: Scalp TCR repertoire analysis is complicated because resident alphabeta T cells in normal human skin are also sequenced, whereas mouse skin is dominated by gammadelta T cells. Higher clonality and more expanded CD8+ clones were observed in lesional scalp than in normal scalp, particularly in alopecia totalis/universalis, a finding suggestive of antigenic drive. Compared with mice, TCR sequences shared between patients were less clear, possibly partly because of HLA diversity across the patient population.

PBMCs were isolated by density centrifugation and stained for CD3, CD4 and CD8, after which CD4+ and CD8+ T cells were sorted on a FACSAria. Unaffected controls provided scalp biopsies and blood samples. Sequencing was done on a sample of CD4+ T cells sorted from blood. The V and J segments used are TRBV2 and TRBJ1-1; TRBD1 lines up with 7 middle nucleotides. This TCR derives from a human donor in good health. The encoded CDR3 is CASETGVKNTEAFF. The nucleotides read TGTGCCAGCGAAACAGGGGTGAAGAACACTGAAGCTTTCTTT.